The 9 T cell receptor beta chains in this list originate from one sample, sequenced in a study of T cell changes during pregnancy in multiple sclerosis (dated by TCRdb to between 2018 and 2020). Receptors were amplified or captured by the immunoSEQ multiplex PCR assay. The immuneACCESS repertoire file appears here via TCRdb, limited to in-frame rearrangements. These files lack a portion of the clones; in checked studies, under half of the deficit traces to unresolved V genes, and the cause of the others is not known. Across this sample there are tens of thousands of clones, with around 91% seen only once. Around 0.66% of the sample is taken by the ten largest. Source: CD4+ T cells from peripheral blood mononuclear cells, taken in the second trimester of pregnancy. The receptors originated from a female donor in good health, enrolled as a control in a pregnancy study.

The V gene is TRBV29-1, the J gene TRBJ1-2, with 9 positions matching TRBD1. The junction had 9 bases not matched to a gene; V was cut back by 2 bases and J by 5 bases. The CDR3 is made up of 15 amino acids. Per germline, CDR1 SQVTM and CDR2 ANQGSEA. The CDR3: CSVEPGQGQIYGYTF. For the CDR3, the DNA is TGCAGCGTTGAACCGGGACAGGGTCAAATATATGGCTACACCTTC.

The rearrangement links TRBV30 to TRBJ2-3; TRBD2 agrees at 14 bases. The trim removed 3 bases at V and 0 bases at J, leaving 8 bases unmatched. Germline V lookup: CDR1 GTSNPN, CDR2 SVGIG (reference sequence). The CDR3 covers 18 residues. This CDR3 is CAWRGLAGVGGSTDTQYF. The CDR3 DNA follows: TGTGCCTGGAGGGGACTAGCGGGGGTGGGTGGAAGCACAGATACGCAGTATTTT.

The chain has TRBV28 and TRBJ1-3; TRBD1 agrees at 10 bases. Germline trimming cut 6 bases from V and 0 bases from J; bases unmatched to any gene: 11. CDR3 size: 18 residues. Germline V gene data show CDR1 as MDHEN and CDR2 as SYDVKM. The CDR3 coding sequence is TGTGCCAGCAGGGCCGGGGGACAGGGGAAAAGCTCTGGAAACACCATATATTTT. This encodes CASRAGGQGKSSGNTIYF.

This chain links TRBV9 with TRBJ1-6; D is perhaps TRBD1 (6 bases). Deletions cut 3 bases from V and 6 bases from J, with 13 bases between. This CDR3 contains 15 residues. From germline, CDR1 is SGDLS and CDR2 YYNGEE. The CDR3 here is CASSESGVSNSPLHF. In DNA form, the CDR3 reads TGTGCCAGCAGCGAGTCAGGGGTGAGTAATTCACCCCTCCACTTT.

This chain connects TRBV15 to TRBJ2-2; tentative D call: TRBD2 (5 bases). In germline, CDR1 is LNHNV, CDR2 YYDKDF (reference sequence). There are 14 residues in the CDR3. V was trimmed by 1 base and J by 6 bases, leaving 9 bases between them. The CDR3 DNA is TGTGCCACCAGCAGAGGCGGGTCGTCCGGGGAGCTGTTTTTT. Translating gives CATSRGGSSGELFF.

This chain connects TRBV11-2 to TRBJ1-6; 8 bases fit TRBD1. Trimming cost V 2 bases and J 5 bases; bases outside gene matches: 2. The CDR3 extends over 15 amino acids. CDR1 SGHAT and CDR2 FQNNGV come from the germline V gene. CDR3 protein: CASSLMDRDNSPLHF. The CDR3 coding sequence is TGTGCCAGCAGCTTAATGGACAGGGATAATTCACCCCTCCACTTT.

The chain has TRBV30 and TRBJ2-2; D gene unclear. CDR1 GTSNPN and CDR2 SVGIG come from the germline V gene (reference sequence). This CDR3 has 12 residues. Trimming removed 0 bases at V and 7 bases at J, with 6 bases between. The CDR3 is CAWSVRVGELFF. The CDR3 DNA reads TGTGCCTGGAGTGTACGCGTCGGGGAGCTGTTTTTT.

This chain joins TRBV7-2 and TRBJ1-2, with TRBD1 identical over 10 bases. The ends lost 6 bases at V and 5 bases at J; junction bases unmatched: 3. The CDR3 loop spans 13 amino acids. Germline loops: CDR1 SGHTA, CDR2 FQGNSA. CDR3 sequence reads: CASSRDRGYGYTF. CDR3 coding DNA: TGTGCCAGCAGTCGGGACAGGGGTTATGGCTACACCTTC.

This clone was observed a single time. V and J are TRBV27 and TRBJ2-5; perhaps TRBD1 as D (6 bases). Germline V gene lookup returns CDR1 MNHEY and CDR2 SMNVEV (reference sequence). The CDR3 is 13 amino acids. Trimming pared 8 bases from V and 2 bases from J, leaving 12 bases between. In DNA, the CDR3 is TGTGCCAGCCAAGAGGGGGATCAAGAGACCCAGTACTTC. This codes for CASQEGDQETQYF.